This T cell receptor (beta chain) was documented in a study of blood T cells in healthy people across ages (dated by TCRdb to the mid-2010s). At the level of the whole study: In model experiments, template switching captured roughly one uniquely barcoded TCR beta cDNA molecule for every two T cells. Using deep sequencing normalized with unique cDNA molecular identifiers, the study measured how TCR beta repertoire diversity changes with age. Donors were grouped into four age groups: young (average approximately 16 years), middle-aged (over 35), aged (roughly 62) and long-lived (around 82). To avoid experimental bias, donors of different ages were randomly spread across the sequencing lanes. Using the same blood draw, the study looked at two additional independent replicas of 1 million unique cDNA reads for two donors, one aged 18 to 30 and the other aged 80 or older.

General study outcomes and caveats: Because profiling used bulk unsorted PBMCs, naive and antigen-experienced compartments could not be compared conclusively. Observed TCR beta diversity per million T cells fell roughly linearly with age, and a significant reduction was already apparent by age roughly 41. The CMV infection status of donors was not known, potentially confounding age-related changes in expanded clonotypes. A strong correlation was found between observed TCR beta diversity and the percentage of naive T cells measured by flow cytometry. The long-lived group showed more naive CD4+ T cells, fewer expanded clones and increased TCR diversity than the aged group, suggesting age selection. Total diversity estimates from one million sequenced T cells were considered lower bounds and underestimates.

Receptors were amplified or captured by 5' RACE. The instrument given in TCRdb is Illumina HiSeq 2500. A second PCR of roughly 7 to 12 cycles was run with a J-beta primer mix and a sample-barcoded 5' primer. A template-switch 5' adaptor carrying 12 random nucleotides introduced a unique molecular identifier onto each TCR beta cDNA molecule. Each sample yielded at least 2.5 million CDR3-containing paired-end reads. The Mint cDNA synthesis kit, primed by a TRBC-specific oligonucleotide, was used to synthesize first-strand cDNA from all RNA. Following uracil-DNA glycosylase treatment, all cDNA underwent a first 18-cycle PCR with the universal primers M1SS and BC2_uni_R. In the original analysis: For normalization, 1 million high-quality reads, each with a distinct molecular identifier, were randomly selected from each sample. Instead of being binned into consensus sequences, reads with shared molecular identifiers were discarded. MiTCR, run with a Q25 quality threshold and the strictest error-elimination algorithm, handled CDR3 identification, clonotype clustering and error correction. A nonparametric unseen species model with Euler transformation was used to estimate lower-bound total TCR beta diversity. The public sequencing data were trimmed at Q25 with fastp and processed into clonotypes with MiXCR by TCRdb, which kept only in-frame beta chains. Every CDR3 protein is listed once, alongside the most common genes and DNA of its rows. None of the V and J calls come from the authors' own analysis; TCRdb made them. The sample table holds 650,000 to 700,000 distinct CDR3 sequences, of which roughly 30% were seen once. Of the sample, 15% falls within the top ten clones.

From cysteine to phenylalanine, the CDR3 is 13 amino acids long. The sequence is cut down to CDR3 DNA, 39 bases in frame from base 1. The germline V gene yields SNHLY for CDR1 and FYNNEI for CDR2. V gives up 6 bases and J gives up 0 bases, and the segment between their germline ends measures 6 bases. The 39 donors, aged about 6 to 95 years, were systemically healthy Caucasian individuals from Russia. Each donor gave ten milliliters of peripheral blood, collected into EDTA-treated Vacutainer tubes. Ficoll-Paque density-gradient centrifugation was used to isolate PBMCs, with at least 6 million obtained per sample. Total RNA was extracted from PBMCs with Trizol reagent, with at least 5.5 micrograms obtained per sample. Naive CD45RAhigh/CD27high T cell percentages were measured by flow cytometry on a PBMC aliquot from every donor. This clonotype was seen only a few times. It has no known antigen specificity. Base quality data are lacking; no much larger clone is found one base away.

Sequenced input: blood. The chain employs TRBV2 and TRBJ1-5, with the D gene not clear enough to name. This receptor was identified in a woman older than 75 in good health. Donor details come from another sample of the same person, matched by shared clones. The CDR3: CASRMDSNQPQHF. The DNA reads TGTGCCAGCAGGATGGATAGCAATCAGCCCCAGCATTTT.